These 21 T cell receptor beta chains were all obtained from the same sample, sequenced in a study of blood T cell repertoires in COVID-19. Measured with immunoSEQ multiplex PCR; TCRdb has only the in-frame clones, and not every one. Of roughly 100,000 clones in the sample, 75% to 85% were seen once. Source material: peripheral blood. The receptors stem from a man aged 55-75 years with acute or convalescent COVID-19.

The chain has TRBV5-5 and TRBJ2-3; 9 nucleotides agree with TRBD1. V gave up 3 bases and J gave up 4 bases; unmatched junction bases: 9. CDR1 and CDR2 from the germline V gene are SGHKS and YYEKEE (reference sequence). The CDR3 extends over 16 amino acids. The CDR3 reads CASSSLTGQGADTQYF. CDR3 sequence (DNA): TGTGCCAGCAGCTCCCTAACGGGACAGGGCGCAGATACGCAGTATTTT.

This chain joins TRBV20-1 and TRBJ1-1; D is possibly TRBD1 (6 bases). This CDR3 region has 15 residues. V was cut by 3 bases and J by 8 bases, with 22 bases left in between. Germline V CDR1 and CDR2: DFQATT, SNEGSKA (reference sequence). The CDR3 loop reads CSASHSGRGLREAFF. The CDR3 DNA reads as TGCAGTGCTAGTCATAGTGGGCGGGGGCTCCGGGAAGCTTTCTTT.

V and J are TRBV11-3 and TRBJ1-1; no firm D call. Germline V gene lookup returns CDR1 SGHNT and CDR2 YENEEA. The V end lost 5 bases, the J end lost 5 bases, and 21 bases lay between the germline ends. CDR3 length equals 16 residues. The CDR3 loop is CASSPRHHYRETEAFF. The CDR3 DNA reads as TGTGCCAGCAGCCCCAGACATCATTACCGAGAAACTGAAGCTTTCTTT.

DNA for the CDR3: TGTGCCAGCAGTCGCTGGGGAGGAGGCACTGAAGCTTTCTTT. Protein sequence: CASSRWGGGTEAFF. The chain links TRBV27 to TRBJ1-1; no clear D gene. Germline V lookup: CDR1 MNHEY, CDR2 SMNVEV (reference sequence). The CDR3 is 14 residues long. The ends were cut back, 5 bases at V and 4 bases at J, with 14 bases in the middle.

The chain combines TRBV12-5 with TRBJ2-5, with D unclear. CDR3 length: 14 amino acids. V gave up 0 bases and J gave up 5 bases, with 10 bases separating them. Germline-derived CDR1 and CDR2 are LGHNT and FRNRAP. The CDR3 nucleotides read TGTGCTAGTGGTTTGGTCTCCAATCAGGAGACCCAGTACTTC. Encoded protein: CASGLVSNQETQYF.

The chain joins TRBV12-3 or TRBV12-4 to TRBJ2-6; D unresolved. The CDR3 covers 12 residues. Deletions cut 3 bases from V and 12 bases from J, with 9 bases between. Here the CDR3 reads CASSLSAGVLTF. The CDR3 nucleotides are TGTGCCAGCAGTTTGTCTGCAGGCGTCCTGACTTTC.

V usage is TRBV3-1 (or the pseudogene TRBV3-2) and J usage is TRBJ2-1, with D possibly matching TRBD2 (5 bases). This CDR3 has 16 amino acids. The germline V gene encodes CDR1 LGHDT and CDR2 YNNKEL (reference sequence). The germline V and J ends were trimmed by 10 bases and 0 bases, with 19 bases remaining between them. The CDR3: CATQDSEPVSYNEQFF. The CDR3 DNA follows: TGTGCCACCCAGGACTCCGAACCCGTCTCCTACAATGAGCAGTTCTTC.

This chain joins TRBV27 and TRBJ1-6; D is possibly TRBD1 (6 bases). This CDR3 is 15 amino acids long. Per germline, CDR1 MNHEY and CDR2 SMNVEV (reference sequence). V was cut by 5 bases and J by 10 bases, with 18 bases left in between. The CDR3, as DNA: TGTGCCAGCAGTCAGTTGACAGGCGGAGTATCACCCCTCCACTTT. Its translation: CASSQLTGGVSPLHF.

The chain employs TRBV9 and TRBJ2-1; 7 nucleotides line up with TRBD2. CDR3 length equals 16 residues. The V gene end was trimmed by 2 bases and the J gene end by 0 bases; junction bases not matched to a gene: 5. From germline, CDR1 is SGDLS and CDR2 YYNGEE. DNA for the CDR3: TGTGCCAGCAGCGTCGGCGGGGGAAGCTCCTACAATGAGCAGTTCTTC. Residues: CASSVGGGSSYNEQFF.

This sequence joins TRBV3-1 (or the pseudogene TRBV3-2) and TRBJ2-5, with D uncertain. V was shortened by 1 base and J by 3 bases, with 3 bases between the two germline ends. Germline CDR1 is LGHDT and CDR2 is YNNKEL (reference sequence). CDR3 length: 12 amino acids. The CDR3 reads CASSQVKETQYF. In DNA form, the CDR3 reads TGTGCCAGCAGCCAAGTTAAAGAGACCCAGTACTTC.

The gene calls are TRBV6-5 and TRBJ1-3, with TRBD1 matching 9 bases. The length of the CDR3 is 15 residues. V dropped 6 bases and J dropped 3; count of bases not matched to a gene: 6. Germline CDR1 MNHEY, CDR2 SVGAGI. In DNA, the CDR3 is TGTGCCAGCAGAACAGGGGGCGGAGATGGAAACACCATATATTTT. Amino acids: CASRTGGGDGNTIYF.

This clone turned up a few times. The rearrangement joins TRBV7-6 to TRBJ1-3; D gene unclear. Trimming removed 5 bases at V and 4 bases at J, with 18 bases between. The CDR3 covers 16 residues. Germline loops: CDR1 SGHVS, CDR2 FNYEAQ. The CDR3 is CASSLEGSPGGNTIYF. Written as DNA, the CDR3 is TGTGCCAGCAGCCTCGAAGGCTCTCCGGGAGGAAACACCATATATTTT.

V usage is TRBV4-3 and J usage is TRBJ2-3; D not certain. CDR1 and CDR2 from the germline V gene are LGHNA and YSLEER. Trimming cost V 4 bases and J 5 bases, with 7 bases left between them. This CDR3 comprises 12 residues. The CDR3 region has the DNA TGCGCCAGCAGCCGGAGTCAAGATACGCAGTATTTT. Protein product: CASSRSQDTQYF.

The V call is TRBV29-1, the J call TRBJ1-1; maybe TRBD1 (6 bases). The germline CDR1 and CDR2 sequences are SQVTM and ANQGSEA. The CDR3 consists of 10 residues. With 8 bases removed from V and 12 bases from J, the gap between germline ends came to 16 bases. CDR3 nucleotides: TGCAGCCCTGGACAGATTGATTCTTTCTTT. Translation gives CSPGQIDSFF.

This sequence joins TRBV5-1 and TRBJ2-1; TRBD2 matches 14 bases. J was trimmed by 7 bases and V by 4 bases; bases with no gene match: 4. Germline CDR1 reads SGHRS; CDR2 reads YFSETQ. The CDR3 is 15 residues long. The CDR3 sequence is CASSAGLAGGNEQFF. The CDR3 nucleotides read TGCGCCAGCAGCGCCGGACTAGCGGGGGGAAATGAGCAGTTCTTC.

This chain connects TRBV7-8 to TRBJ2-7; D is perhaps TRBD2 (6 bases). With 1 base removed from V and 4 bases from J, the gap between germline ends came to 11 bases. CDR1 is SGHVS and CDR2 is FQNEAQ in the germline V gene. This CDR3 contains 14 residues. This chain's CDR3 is CASSLGVSGYEQYV. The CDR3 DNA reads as TGTGCCAGCAGCTTAGGGGTCAGCGGGTACGAGCAGTACGTC.

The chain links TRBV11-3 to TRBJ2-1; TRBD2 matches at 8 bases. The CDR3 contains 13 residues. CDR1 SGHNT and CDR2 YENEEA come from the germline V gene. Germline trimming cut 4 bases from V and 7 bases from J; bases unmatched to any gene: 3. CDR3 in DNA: TGTGCCAGCAGCTCGGGACTAGTGAATGAGCAGTTCTTC. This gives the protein CASSSGLVNEQFF.

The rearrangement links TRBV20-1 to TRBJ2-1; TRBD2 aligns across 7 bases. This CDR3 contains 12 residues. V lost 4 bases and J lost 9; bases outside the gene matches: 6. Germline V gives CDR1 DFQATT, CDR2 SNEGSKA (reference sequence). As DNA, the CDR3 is TGCAGTGCTATTGATGGGAGGGTTGAGCAGTTCTTC. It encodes CSAIDGRVEQFF.

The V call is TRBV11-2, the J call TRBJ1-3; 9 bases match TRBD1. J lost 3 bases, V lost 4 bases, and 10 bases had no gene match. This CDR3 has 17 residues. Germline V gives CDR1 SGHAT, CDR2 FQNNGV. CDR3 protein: CASSSPLQGAVGNTIYF. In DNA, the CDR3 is TGTGCCAGCAGCTCGCCCCTACAGGGGGCGGTTGGAAACACCATATATTTT.

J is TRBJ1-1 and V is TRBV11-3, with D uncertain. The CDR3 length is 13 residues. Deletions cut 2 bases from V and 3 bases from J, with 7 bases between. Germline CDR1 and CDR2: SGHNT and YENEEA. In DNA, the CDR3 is TGTGCCAGCAGCTTACCCCAGGACACTGAAGCTTTCTTT. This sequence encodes CASSLPQDTEAFF.

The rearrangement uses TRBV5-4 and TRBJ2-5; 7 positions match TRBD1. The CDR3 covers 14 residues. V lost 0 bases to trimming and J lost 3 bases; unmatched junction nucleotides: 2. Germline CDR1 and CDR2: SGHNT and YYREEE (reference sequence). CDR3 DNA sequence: TGTGCCAGCAGCTTGGGACAGGGAAAAGAGACCCAGTACTTC. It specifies CASSLGQGKETQYF.